One sample yielded the 18 T cell receptor beta chains listed below, sequenced in a study of OX40 agonist ivuxolimab in advanced cancers. Generated by immunoSEQ multiplex PCR, the TCRdb table keeps only in-frame clones and is missing some. Of 48,000 or so clones in the sample, about three quarters were seen once. The sequencing used CD4+ or CD8+ T cells sorted from blood, collected in a trial of the OX40 agonist ivuxolimab. These receptors originate from an adult with an advanced solid tumor such as melanoma, head and neck, liver or kidney cancer.

This sequence joins TRBV23-1 and TRBJ1-1; perhaps TRBD1 as D (6 bases). TRBV23-1 is an open reading frame, and its role is uncertain. The CDR3 consists of 14 residues. Between the trimmed V and J ends, which lost 7 bases and 0 bases, there was a span of 12 bases. Here the CDR3 reads CASNRQGMNTEAFF. CDR3 nucleotide sequence: TGCGCCAGCAACCGCCAGGGGATGAACACTGAAGCTTTCTTT.

This chain joins TRBV5-1 and TRBJ1-4; 7 positions match TRBD1. Germline V gene sequence: CDR1 SGHRS, CDR2 YFSETQ. The CDR3 runs to 15 residues. V gave up 3 bases and J gave up 5 bases; unmatched junction bases: 7. CDR3 sequence: CASSSTGTENEKLFF. The CDR3 DNA follows: TGCGCCAGCAGCTCTACCGGGACAGAGAATGAAAAACTGTTTTTT.

This rearrangement joins TRBV9 to TRBJ1-2; 8 positions agree with TRBD1. V gave up 2 bases and J gave up 2 bases; unmatched junction bases: 2. Germline V gene sequence: CDR1 SGDLS, CDR2 YYNGEE. This CDR3 is 14 amino acids long. In DNA, the CDR3 is TGTGCCAGCAGCGTTACAGGGGGGAACTATGGCTACACCTTC. The encoded protein is CASSVTGGNYGYTF.

V and J are TRBV5-4 and TRBJ1-2; 7 positions agree with TRBD1. Germline values: CDR1 SGHNT, CDR2 YYREEE (reference sequence). The length of the CDR3 is 15 residues. V lost 2 bases and J lost 2; bases outside the gene matches: 6. CDR3 nucleotides: TGTGCCAGCAGCTTTCGACAGGGCTCGAACTATGGCTACACCTTC. It specifies CASSFRQGSNYGYTF.

The chain couples TRBV12-5 to TRBJ1-5; weak D call: TRBD1 (6 bases). The CDR3 totals 15 residues. V gave up 4 bases and J gave up 3 bases, with 13 bases separating them. Germline values: CDR1 LGHNT, CDR2 FRNRAP. As DNA, the CDR3 is TGTGCTAGTGGTTACTGGACAGCCCCCAATCAGCCCCAGCATTTT. Translated, it gives CASGYWTAPNQPQHF.

The chain is built from TRBV4-3 and TRBJ1-4; 8 bases fit TRBD1. Trimming removed 2 bases from V and 6 bases from J; junction bases left unmatched: 5. CDR3 size: 15 residues. Germline loops: CDR1 LGHNA, CDR2 YSLEER. CDR3 DNA: TGCGCCAGCAGCCAACATACAGGGGGTGATGAAAAACTGTTTTTT. Its translation: CASSQHTGGDEKLFF.

The chain is built from TRBV5-1 and TRBJ2-5; D may correspond to TRBD1 or TRBD2 (5 bases each). The CDR3 length is 14 residues. The V end was cut by 3 bases, the J end by 5 bases, with 14 bases between. The germline gives CDR1 SGHRS, CDR2 YFSETQ. DNA of the CDR3: TGCGCCAGCAGCTCTGGGGGAAGTGTGGAGACCCAGTACTTC. It specifies CASSSGGSVETQYF.

This clone was detected a few times. The chain joins TRBV19 to TRBJ2-7; D ambiguous. Per germline, CDR1 LNHDA and CDR2 SQIVND (reference sequence). V was shortened by 7 bases and J by 7 bases, with 17 bases between the two germline ends. The CDR3 sequence is 13 residues long. The CDR3 DNA reads as TGTGCCAGTAATGGCGGCGTTCTAAGGGAGCAGTACTTC. Protein product: CASNGGVLREQYF. Filled out from reference TRBV19 and TRBJ2-7, the complete variable domain reads DGGITQSPKYLFRKEGQNVTLSCEQNLNHDAMYWYRQDPGQGLRLIYYSQIVNDFQKGDIAEGYSVSREKKESFPLTVTSAQKNPTAFYLCASNGGVLREQYFGPGTRLTVT.

The V call is TRBV4-3, the J call TRBJ2-1; 7 bases map to TRBD2. The germline CDR1 and CDR2 sequences are LGHNA and YSLEER. This CDR3 contains 17 residues. V was pared by 4 bases and J by 7 bases, with 16 bases of the junction left unmatched. CDR3 sequence: CASSRDRPRLAANEQFF. The CDR3 DNA follows: TGCGCCAGCAGCCGGGACCGCCCGCGACTAGCAGCGAATGAGCAGTTCTTC.

The chain recombines TRBV7-9 with TRBJ2-4; 10 positions agree with TRBD2. Germline CDR1 is SEHNR and CDR2 is FQNEAQ (reference sequence). The CDR3 length is 15 residues. Trimming cost V 0 bases and J 11 bases; bases outside gene matches: 7. The DNA for the CDR3 is TGTGCCAGCAGCTTAGCCAGCGGGAGGGGGATGGTTCAGTACTTC. Encoded protein: CASSLASGRGMVQYF. Full variable domain (missing parts from reference TRBV7-9 and TRBJ2-4): DTGVSQNPRHKITKRGQNVTFRCDPISEHNRLYWYRQTLGQGPEFLTYFQNEAQLEKSRLLSDRFSAERPKGSFSTLEIQRTEQGDSAMYLCASSLASGRGMVQYFGAGTRLSVL.

V gene TRBV6-1 combines with J gene TRBJ2-5; TRBD1 agrees at 10 bases. Trimming took 5 bases from V and 1 from J; bases not matched to a gene: 1. Germline V CDR1 and CDR2: MNHNS, SASEGT. The CDR3 consists of 14 residues. The CDR3 DNA reads as TGTGCCAGCAGTAGGGACAGGGGCCAAGAGACCCAGTACTTC. This translates into CASSRDRGQETQYF.

V and J are TRBV4-1 and TRBJ2-4; D is undetermined. Trimming stripped 0 bases from V and 3 bases from J, with 18 bases between. Germline lookup yields CDR1 MGHRA and CDR2 YSYEKL. This CDR3 comprises 18 residues. The CDR3 reads CASSQDVPGLVVKNIQYF. CDR3 nucleotides: TGCGCCAGCAGCCAAGATGTTCCGGGTCTGGTGGTCAAAAACATTCAGTACTTC.

The chain has TRBV9 and TRBJ2-5, with D possibly being TRBD2 (5 bases). Germline lookup yields CDR1 SGDLS and CDR2 YYNGEE. Trimming took off 9 bases at V and 5 bases at J, with 23 bases between the two ends. This CDR3 region has 15 residues. CDR3 loop: CATPFRGAPPETQYF. DNA of the CDR3: TGTGCCACCCCCTTCCGGGGAGCCCCGCCGGAGACCCAGTACTTC.

This clone appeared a few times. The CDR3 is CASSPGQVSYNEQFF. CDR3 nucleotides: TGTGCCAGCAGCCCCGGACAAGTCTCCTACAATGAGCAGTTCTTC. This chain connects TRBV5-4 to TRBJ2-1, with D possibly matching TRBD1 (5 bases). Trimming cost V 4 bases and J 0 bases, with 11 bases left between them. Germline CDR1 is SGHNT and CDR2 is YYREEE (reference sequence). The CDR3 totals 15 residues.

The rearrangement joins TRBV6-5 to TRBJ1-1; D call uncertain. The CDR3 runs to 15 residues. With 0 bases removed from V and 5 bases from J, the gap between germline ends came to 13 bases. CDR1 and CDR2 (germline): MNHEY, SVGAGI. The CDR3 loop reads CASSYSGMAATEAFF. The CDR3, as DNA: TGTGCCAGCAGTTACTCGGGCATGGCGGCGACTGAAGCTTTCTTT.

The rearrangement uses TRBV5-1 and TRBJ2-1, with 10 positions matching TRBD1. This CDR3 is 14 amino acids long. The junction had 1 base not matched to a gene; V was cut back by 2 bases and J by 5 bases. Germline assignment: CDR1 SGHRS and CDR2 YFSETQ. CDR3 in amino acids: CASSFGTGDNEQFF. The CDR3 DNA sequence: TGCGCCAGCAGCTTTGGGACAGGGGACAATGAGCAGTTCTTC.

The chain carries TRBV29-1 and TRBJ1-2; D remains ambiguous. The CDR3 spans 11 residues. V lost 4 bases, J lost 3 bases, and 6 bases lay in between. Per the germline V gene, CDR1 is SQVTM and CDR2 is ANQGSEA. The CDR3, as DNA: TGCAGCGTTGGAGGGTACTATGGCTACACCTTC. Its translation: CSVGGYYGYTF. The full variable domain, in which reference TRBV29-1 and TRBJ1-2 provide the parts outside the CDR3, is SAVISQKPSRDICQRGTSLTIQCQVDSQVTMMFWYRQQPGQSLTLIATANQGSEATYESGFVIDKFPISRPNLTFSTLTVSNMSPEDSSIYLCSVGGYYGYTFGSGTRLTVV.

V gene TRBV2 combines with J gene TRBJ1-1; weak D call: TRBD1 (5 bases). CDR3 length: 15 amino acids. The germline CDR1 and CDR2 sequences are SNHLY and FYNNEI. V gave up 4 bases and J gave up 5 bases, with 17 bases separating them. CDR3 region: CASSALQGAGTEAFF. The CDR3 region has the DNA TGTGCCAGCAGTGCACTCCAGGGTGCCGGGACTGAAGCTTTCTTT.